The 5 T cell receptor beta chains below all came from one sample that was sequenced in a study. Each CDR3 protein gets one entry after TCRdb re-called the 5' RACE reads with MiXCR. The sample lists about 62,000 distinct CDR3 sequences, approximately 31% occurring once. Sequenced: tumor-infiltrating naive CD4+ T cells sorted from the breast tumor. The subset: naive CD4+ T cells, CD4+CD45RA+CD25-. The receptors come from a female donor with breast cancer.

V gene TRBV27 combines with J gene TRBJ2-7; 13 bases map to TRBD2. The ends lost 4 bases at V and 6 bases at J; junction bases unmatched: 6. Germline V gene lookup returns CDR1 MNHEY and CDR2 SMNVEV (reference sequence). This CDR3 spans 15 amino acids. CDR3 in DNA: TGTGCCAGCAGTTCCCGACTAGCGGGAGGTAGCGAGCAGTACTTC. Translation: CASSSRLAGGSEQYF.

This clonotype occurred a few times. The rearrangement links TRBV4-2 to TRBJ2-3; 9 positions match TRBD1. CDR3 length: 19 residues. V shed 0 bases and J 2 bases; nucleotides not matched to a gene: 12. In germline, CDR1 is LGHNA, CDR2 YNFKEQ. Here the CDR3 reads CASSQDRSLGQGFTDTQYF. CDR3 bases: TGTGCCAGCAGCCAAGACCGGTCGTTGGGACAGGGATTCACAGATACGCAGTATTTT.

This clonotype was counted between two and nine times. The genes are TRBV5-1 and TRBJ2-1; 8 nucleotides agree with TRBD2. There are 16 residues in the CDR3. Trimming removed 0 bases from V and 4 bases from J; junction bases left unmatched: 6. CDR1 SGHRS and CDR2 YFSETQ come from the germline V gene. Here the CDR3 reads CASSLDGTRPYNEQFF. CDR3 DNA sequence: TGCGCCAGCAGCTTGGATGGGACTAGACCGTACAATGAGCAGTTCTTC. Full variable domain (missing parts from reference TRBV5-1 and TRBJ2-1): KAGVTQTPRYLIKTRGQQVTLSCSPISGHRSVSWYQQTPGQGLQFLFEYFSETQRNKGNFPGRFSGRQFSNSRSEMNVSTLELGDSALYLCASSLDGTRPYNEQFFGPGTRLTVL.

This clonotype was counted between two and nine times. This rearrangement joins TRBV5-4 to TRBJ1-6; D unclear. The V and J ends lost 0 bases and 7 bases respectively, with 8 bases between them. CDR1 is SGHNT and CDR2 is YYREEE in the germline V gene (reference sequence). This CDR3 is 14 amino acids long. The chain's CDR3 is CASSLGTANSPLHF. The CDR3 bases are TGTGCCAGCAGCTTGGGGACGGCGAATTCACCCCTCCACTTT.

A remark on this clonotype: Since a much larger clone is just one base distant, this may be a read error. The rearrangement joins TRBV6-1 to TRBJ2-5, with TRBD1 identical over 8 bases. The germline CDR1 and CDR2 sequences are MNHNS and SASEGT. The CDR3 runs to 14 residues. CDR3 sequence (DNA): TGTGCCAACAGTGACCTGACAGGGGTAGAGACCCAGTACTTC. Translation gives CANSDLTGVETQYF.